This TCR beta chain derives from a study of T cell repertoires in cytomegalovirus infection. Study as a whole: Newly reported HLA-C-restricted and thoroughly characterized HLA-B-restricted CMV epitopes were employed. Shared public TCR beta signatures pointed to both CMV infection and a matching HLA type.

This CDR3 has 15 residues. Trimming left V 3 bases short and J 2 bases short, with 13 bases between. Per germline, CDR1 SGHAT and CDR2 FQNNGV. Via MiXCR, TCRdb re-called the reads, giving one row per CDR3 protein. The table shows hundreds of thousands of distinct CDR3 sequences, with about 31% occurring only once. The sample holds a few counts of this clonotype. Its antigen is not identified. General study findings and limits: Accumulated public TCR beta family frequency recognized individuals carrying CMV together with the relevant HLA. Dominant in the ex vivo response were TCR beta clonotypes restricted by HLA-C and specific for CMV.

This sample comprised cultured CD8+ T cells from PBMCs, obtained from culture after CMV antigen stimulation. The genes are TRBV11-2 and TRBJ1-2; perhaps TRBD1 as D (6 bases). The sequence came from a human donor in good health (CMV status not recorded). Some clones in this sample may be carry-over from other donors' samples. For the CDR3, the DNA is TGTGCCAGCAGCTTTGCTCCGGGACAAAACTATGGCTACACCTTC. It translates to CASSFAPGQNYGYTF.